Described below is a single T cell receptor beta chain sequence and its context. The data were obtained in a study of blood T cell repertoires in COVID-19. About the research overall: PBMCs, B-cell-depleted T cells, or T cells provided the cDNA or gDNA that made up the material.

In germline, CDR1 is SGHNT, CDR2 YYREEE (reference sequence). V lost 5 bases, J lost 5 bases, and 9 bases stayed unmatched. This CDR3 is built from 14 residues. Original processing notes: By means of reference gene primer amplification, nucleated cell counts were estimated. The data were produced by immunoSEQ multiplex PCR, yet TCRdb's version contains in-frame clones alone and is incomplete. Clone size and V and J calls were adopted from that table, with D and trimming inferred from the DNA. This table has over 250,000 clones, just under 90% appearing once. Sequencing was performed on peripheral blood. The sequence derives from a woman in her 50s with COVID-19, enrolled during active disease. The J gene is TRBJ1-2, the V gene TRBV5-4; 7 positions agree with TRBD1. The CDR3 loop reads CASRGTDRVYGYTF. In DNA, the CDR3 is TGTGCCAGCAGGGGTACTGACAGGGTATATGGCTACACCTTC. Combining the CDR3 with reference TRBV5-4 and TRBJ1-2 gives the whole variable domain ETGVTQSPTHLIKTRGQQVTLRCSSQSGHNTVSWYQQALGQGPQFIFQYYREEENGRGNFPPRFSGLQFPNYSSELNVNALELDDSALYLCASRGTDRVYGYTFGSGTRLTVV.